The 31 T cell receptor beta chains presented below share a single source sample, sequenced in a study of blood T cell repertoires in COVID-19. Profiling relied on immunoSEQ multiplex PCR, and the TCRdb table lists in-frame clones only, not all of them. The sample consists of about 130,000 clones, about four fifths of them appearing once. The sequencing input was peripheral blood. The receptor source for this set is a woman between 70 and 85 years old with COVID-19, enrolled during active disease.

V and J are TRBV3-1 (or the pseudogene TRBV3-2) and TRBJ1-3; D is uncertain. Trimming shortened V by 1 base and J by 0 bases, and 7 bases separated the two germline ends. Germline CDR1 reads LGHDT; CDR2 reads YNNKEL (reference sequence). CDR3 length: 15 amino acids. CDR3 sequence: CASSQGPNSGNTIYF. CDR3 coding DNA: TGTGCCAGCAGCCAAGGTCCCAACTCTGGAAACACCATATATTTT.

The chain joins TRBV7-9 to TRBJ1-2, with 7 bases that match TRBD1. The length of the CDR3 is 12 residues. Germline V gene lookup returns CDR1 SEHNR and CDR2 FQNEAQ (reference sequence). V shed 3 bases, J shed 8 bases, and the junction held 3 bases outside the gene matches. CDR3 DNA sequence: TGTGCCAGCAGCTTTGACAGGGACGGCTACACCTTC. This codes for CASSFDRDGYTF. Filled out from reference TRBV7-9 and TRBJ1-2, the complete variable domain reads DTGVSQNPRHKITKRGQNVTFRCDPISEHNRLYWYRQTLGQGPEFLTYFQNEAQLEKSRLLSDRFSAERPKGSFSTLEIQRTEQGDSAMYLCASSFDRDGYTFGSGTRLTVV.

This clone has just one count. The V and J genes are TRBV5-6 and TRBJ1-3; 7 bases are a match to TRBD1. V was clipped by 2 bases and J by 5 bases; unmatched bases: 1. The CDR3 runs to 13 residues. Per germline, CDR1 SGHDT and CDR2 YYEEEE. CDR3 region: CASSLQGRNTIYF. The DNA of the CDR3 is TGTGCCAGCAGCTTACAGGGGAGAAACACCATATATTTT.

CDR3 amino acids: CASSLDRGNSPLHF. The DNA for the CDR3 is TGTGCCAGCAGCCTAGACAGGGGGAATTCACCCCTCCACTTT. J is TRBJ1-6 and V is TRBV4-2, with 9 bases identical to TRBD1. The trim removed 4 bases at V and 7 bases at J, leaving 2 bases unmatched. Germline values: CDR1 LGHNA, CDR2 YNFKEQ. The CDR3 contains 14 residues.

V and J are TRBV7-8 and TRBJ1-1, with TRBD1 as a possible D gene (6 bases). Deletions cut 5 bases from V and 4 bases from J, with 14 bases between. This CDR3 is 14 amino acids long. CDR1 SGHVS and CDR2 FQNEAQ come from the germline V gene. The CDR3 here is CASSLVRGATEAFF. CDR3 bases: TGTGCCAGCAGCCTCGTACGGGGGGCCACTGAAGCTTTCTTT.

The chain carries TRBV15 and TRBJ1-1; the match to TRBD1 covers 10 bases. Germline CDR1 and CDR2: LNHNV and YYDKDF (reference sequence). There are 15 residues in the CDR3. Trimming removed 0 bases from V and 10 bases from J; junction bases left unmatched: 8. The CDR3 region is CATSRDPGQGMVAFF. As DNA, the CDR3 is TGTGCCACCAGCAGAGACCCGGGACAGGGGATGGTAGCTTTCTTT.

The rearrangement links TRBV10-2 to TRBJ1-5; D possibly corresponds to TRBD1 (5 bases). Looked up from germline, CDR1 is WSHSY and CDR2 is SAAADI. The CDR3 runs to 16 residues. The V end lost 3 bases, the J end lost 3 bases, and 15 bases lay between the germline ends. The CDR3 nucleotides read TGCGCCAGCAGTGAATCATGGGCAGGGAACAATCAGCCCCAGCATTTT. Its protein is CASSESWAGNNQPQHF.

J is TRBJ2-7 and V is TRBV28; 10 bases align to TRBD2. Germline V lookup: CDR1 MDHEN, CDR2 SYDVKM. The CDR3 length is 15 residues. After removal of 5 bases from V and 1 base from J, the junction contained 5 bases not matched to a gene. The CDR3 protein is CASSISGGVSYEQYF. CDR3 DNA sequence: TGTGCCAGCAGTATAAGCGGGGGGGTATCCTACGAGCAGTACTTC. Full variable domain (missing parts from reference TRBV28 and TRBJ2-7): DVKVTQSSRYLVKRTGEKVFLECVQDMDHENMFWYRQDPGLGLRLIYFSYDVKMKEKGDIPEGYSVSREKKERFSLILESASTNQTSMYLCASSISGGVSYEQYFGPGTRLTVT.

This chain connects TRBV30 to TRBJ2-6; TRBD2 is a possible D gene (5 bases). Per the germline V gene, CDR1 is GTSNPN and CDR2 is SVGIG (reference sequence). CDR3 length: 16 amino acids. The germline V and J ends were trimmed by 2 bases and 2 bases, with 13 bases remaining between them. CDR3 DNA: TGTGCCTGGAGTAATCAGGAGGAGACTGGGGCCAACGTCCTGACTTTC. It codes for CAWSNQEETGANVLTF.

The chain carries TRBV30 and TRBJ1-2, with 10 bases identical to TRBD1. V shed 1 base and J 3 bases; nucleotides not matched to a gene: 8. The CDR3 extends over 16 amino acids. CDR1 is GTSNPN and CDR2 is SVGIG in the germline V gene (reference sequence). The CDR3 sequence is CAWSAGQGMSYYGYTF. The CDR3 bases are TGTGCCTGGAGTGCGGGACAGGGGATGTCATACTATGGCTACACCTTC.

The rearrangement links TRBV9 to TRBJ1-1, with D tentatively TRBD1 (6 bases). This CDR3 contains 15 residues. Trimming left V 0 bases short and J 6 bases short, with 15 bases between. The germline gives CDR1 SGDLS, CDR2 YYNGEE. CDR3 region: CASSVEGGRNAEAFF. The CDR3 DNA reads TGTGCCAGCAGCGTAGAGGGGGGGCGTAATGCTGAAGCTTTCTTT.

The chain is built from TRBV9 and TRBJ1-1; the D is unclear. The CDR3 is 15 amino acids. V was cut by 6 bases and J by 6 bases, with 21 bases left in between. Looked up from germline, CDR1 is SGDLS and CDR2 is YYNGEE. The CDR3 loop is CASTGAASSGAEAFF. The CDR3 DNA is TGTGCCAGCACCGGTGCGGCGTCGAGTGGCGCTGAAGCTTTCTTT.

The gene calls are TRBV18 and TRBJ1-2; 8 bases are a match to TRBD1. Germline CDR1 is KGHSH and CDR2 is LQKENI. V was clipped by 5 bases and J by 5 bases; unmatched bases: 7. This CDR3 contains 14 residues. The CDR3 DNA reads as TGTGCCAGCTCAGATACAGGGGGAGTATATGGCTACACCTTC. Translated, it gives CASSDTGGVYGYTF.

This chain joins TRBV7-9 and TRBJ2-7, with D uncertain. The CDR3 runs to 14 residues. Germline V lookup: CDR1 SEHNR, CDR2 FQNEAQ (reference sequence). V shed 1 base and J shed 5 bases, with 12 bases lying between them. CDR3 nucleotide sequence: TGTGCCAGCAGCTTAGGAACAGATGGCGACGAGCAGTACTTC. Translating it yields CASSLGTDGDEQYF. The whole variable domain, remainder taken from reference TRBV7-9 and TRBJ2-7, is DTGVSQNPRHKITKRGQNVTFRCDPISEHNRLYWYRQTLGQGPEFLTYFQNEAQLEKSRLLSDRFSAERPKGSFSTLEIQRTEQGDSAMYLCASSLGTDGDEQYFGPGTRLTVT.

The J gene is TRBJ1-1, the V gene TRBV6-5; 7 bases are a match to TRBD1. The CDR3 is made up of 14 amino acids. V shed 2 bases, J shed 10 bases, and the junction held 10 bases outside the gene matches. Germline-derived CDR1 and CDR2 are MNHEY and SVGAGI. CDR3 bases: TGTGCCAGCAGTTACGGGACAGCCTCTACCAGAGCTTTCTTT. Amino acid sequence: CASSYGTASTRAFF.

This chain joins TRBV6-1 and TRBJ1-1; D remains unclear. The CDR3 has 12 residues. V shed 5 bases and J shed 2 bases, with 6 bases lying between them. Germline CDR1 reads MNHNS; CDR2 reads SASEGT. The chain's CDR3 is CASSSGNTEAFF. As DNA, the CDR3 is TGTGCCAGCAGTTCGGGTAACACTGAAGCTTTCTTT.

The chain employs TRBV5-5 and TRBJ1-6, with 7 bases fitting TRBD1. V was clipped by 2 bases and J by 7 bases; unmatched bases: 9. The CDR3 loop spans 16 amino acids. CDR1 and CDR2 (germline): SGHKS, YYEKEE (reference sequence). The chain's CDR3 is CASSLRGGLLNSPLHF. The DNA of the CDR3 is TGTGCCAGCAGCTTAAGAGGGGGCCTCCTAAATTCACCCCTCCACTTT.

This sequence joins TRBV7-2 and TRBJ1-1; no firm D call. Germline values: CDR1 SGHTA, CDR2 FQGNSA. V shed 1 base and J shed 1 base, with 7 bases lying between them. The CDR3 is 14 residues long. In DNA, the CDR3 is TGTGCCAGCAGCTTAGGTACAGCGAACACTGAAGCTTTCTTT. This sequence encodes CASSLGTANTEAFF.

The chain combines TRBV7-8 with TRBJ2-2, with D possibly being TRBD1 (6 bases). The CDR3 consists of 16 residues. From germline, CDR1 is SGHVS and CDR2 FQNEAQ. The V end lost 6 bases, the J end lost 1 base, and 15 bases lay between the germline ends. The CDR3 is CASSIRTVKNTGELFF. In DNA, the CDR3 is TGTGCCAGCAGTATACGGACAGTAAAGAACACCGGGGAGCTGTTTTTT.

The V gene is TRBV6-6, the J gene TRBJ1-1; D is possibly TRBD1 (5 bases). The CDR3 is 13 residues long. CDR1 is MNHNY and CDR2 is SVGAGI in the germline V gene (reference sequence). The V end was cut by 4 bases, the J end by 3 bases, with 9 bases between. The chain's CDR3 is CASSSGGYTEAFF. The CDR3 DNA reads TGTGCCAGCAGTTCGGGGGGTTACACTGAAGCTTTCTTT.

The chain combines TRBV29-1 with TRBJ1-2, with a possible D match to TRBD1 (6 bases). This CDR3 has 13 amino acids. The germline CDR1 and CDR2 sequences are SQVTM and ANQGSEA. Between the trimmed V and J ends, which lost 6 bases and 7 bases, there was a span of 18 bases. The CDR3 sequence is CSVSQGRAGGYTF. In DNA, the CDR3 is TGCAGCGTCTCCCAGGGGCGCGCGGGTGGCTACACCTTC.

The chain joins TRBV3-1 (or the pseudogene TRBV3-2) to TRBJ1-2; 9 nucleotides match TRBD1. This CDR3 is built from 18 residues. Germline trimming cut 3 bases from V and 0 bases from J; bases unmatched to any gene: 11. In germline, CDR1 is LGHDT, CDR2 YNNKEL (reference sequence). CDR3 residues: CASSQDLGQGRPNYGYTF. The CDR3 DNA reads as TGTGCCAGCAGCCAGGACCTGGGACAGGGCCGCCCTAACTATGGCTACACCTTC.

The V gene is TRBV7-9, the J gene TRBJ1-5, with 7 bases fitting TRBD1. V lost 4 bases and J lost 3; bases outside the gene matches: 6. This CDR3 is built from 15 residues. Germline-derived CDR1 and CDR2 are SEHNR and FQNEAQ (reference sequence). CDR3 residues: CASSSGQSNNQPQHF. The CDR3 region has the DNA TGTGCCAGCAGCTCGGGACAGTCGAACAATCAGCCCCAGCATTTT. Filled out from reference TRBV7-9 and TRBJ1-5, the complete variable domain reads DTGVSQNPRHKITKRGQNVTFRCDPISEHNRLYWYRQTLGQGPEFLTYFQNEAQLEKSRLLSDRFSAERPKGSFSTLEIQRTEQGDSAMYLCASSSGQSNNQPQHFGDGTRLSIL.

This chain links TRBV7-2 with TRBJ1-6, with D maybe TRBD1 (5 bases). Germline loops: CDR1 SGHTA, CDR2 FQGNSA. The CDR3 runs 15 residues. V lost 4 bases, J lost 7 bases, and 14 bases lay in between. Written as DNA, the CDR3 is TGTGCCAGCAGCTCACAATGGACACTGAATTCACCCCTCCACTTT. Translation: CASSSQWTLNSPLHF. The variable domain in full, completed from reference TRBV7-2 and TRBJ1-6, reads GAGVSQSPSNKVTEKGKDVELRCDPISGHTALYWYRQSLGQGLEFLIYFQGNSAPDKSGLPSDRFSAERTGGSVSTLTIQRTQQEDSAVYLCASSSQWTLNSPLHFGNGTRLTVT.

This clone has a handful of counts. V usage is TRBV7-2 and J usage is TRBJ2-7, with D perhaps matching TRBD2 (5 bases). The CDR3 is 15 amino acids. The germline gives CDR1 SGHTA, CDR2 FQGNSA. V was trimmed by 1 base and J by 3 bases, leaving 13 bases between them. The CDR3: CASSLDSGIVYEQYF. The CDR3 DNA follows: TGTGCCAGCAGCTTAGATTCCGGGATCGTCTACGAGCAGTACTTC.

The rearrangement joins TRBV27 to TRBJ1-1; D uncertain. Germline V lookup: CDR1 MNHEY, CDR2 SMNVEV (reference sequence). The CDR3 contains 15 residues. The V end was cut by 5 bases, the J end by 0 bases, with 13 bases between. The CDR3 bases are TGTGCCAGCAGTCCCCAACAGATCATGAACACTGAAGCTTTCTTT. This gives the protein CASSPQQIMNTEAFF.

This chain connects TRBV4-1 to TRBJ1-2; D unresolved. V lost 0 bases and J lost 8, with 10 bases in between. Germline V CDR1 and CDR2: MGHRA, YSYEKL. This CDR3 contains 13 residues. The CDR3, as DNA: TGCGCCAGCAGCCAAGAGGGCTGGGTAGGCTACACCTTC. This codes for CASSQEGWVGYTF.

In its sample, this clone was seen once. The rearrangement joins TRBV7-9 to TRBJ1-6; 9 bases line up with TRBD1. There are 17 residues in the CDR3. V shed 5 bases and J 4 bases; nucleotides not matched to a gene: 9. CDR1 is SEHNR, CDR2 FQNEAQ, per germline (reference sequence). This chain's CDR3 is CASSRLGTGPYNSPLHF. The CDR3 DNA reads TGTGCCAGCAGCCGCCTAGGGACAGGGCCATATAATTCACCCCTCCACTTT.

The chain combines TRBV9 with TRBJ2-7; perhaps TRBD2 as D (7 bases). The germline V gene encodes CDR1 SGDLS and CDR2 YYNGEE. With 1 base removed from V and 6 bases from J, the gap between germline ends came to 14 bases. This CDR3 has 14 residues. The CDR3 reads CASSVTAGASEQYF. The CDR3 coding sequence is TGTGCCAGCAGCGTAACCGCGGGGGCGAGCGAGCAGTACTTC.

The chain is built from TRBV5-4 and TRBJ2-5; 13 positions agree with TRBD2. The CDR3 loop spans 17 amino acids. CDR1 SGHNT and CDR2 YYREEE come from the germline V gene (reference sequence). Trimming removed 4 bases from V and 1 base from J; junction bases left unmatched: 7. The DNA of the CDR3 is TGTGCCAGCAGCCCATTGGGGACTAGCGGGGCCCAAGAGACCCAGTACTTC. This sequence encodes CASSPLGTSGAQETQYF.

The chain's CDR3 is CASSLPGTGDYEQYF. CDR3 in DNA: TGTGCCAGCAGTTTACCCGGGACAGGGGACTACGAGCAGTACTTC. The chain carries TRBV6-2 or TRBV6-3 and TRBJ2-7; TRBD1 agrees at 10 bases. Germline loops: CDR1 MNHEY, CDR2 SVGEGT. Trimming at V came to 4 bases and at J to 3 bases, leaving 6 bases not matched to a gene. The CDR3 contains 15 residues.